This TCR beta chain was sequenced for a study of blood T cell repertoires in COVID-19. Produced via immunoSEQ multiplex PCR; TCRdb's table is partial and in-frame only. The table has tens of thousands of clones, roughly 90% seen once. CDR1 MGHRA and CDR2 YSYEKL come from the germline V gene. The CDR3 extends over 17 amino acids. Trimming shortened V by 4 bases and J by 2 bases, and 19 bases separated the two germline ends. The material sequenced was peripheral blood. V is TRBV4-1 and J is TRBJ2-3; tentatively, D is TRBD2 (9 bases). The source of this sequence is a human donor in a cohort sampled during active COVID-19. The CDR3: CASSRQGLAGPTDTQYF. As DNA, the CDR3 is TGCGCCAGCAGCCGACAGGGGCTAGCGGGGCCCACAGATACGCAGTATTTT.